Shown below are 12 T cell receptor beta chains from a single sample sequenced in a study of blood T cells in healthy people across ages. A J-beta primer mix and a sample-barcoded 5' primer were used in a second PCR of roughly 7 to 12 cycles. MiXCR was run by TCRdb on the 5' RACE reads, yielding one entry per CDR3 protein. The sample lists about 1 million distinct CDR3 sequences, 35% to 50% seen once, with about 19% in the top ten. Sequencing was performed on blood. Receptors originate from a woman aged 60 to 75 in good health.

The genes are TRBV4-2 and TRBJ2-7; D may correspond to TRBD1 or TRBD2 (6 bases each). From germline, CDR1 is LGHNA and CDR2 YNFKEQ. V lost 6 bases to trimming and J lost 2 bases, with 20 bases between them. The length of the CDR3 is 16 residues. CDR3: CASSTGGGEGAYEQYF. DNA for the CDR3: TGTGCCAGCAGTACAGGAGGGGGTGAAGGGGCCTACGAGCAGTACTTC.

This chain uses TRBV5-1 with TRBJ2-1, with 8 nucleotides matching TRBD2. Germline CDR1 SGHRS, CDR2 YFSETQ. The CDR3 contains 15 residues. V shed 7 bases and J 7 bases; nucleotides not matched to a gene: 13. The CDR3 loop reads CASGSGLGETNEQFF. The CDR3 region has the DNA TGCGCCAGCGGCTCGGGACTAGGTGAAACGAATGAGCAGTTCTTC.

The rearrangement uses TRBV20-1 and TRBJ1-6, with 7 bases matching TRBD1. Germline values: CDR1 DFQATT, CDR2 SNEGSKA (reference sequence). The CDR3 runs 15 residues. V shed 0 bases and J 9 bases; nucleotides not matched to a gene: 8. The CDR3 DNA reads TGCAGTGCTAGAGATGGAGGAGGGACAGCTTCACCCCTCCACTTT. Its translation: CSARDGGGTASPLHF.

V is TRBV5-1 and J is TRBJ2-7; D not certain. Germline V gene lookup returns CDR1 SGHRS and CDR2 YFSETQ. The CDR3 has 12 amino acids. V lost 4 bases, J lost 6 bases, and 11 bases lay in between. The CDR3 coding sequence is TGCGCCAGCAGCGGAAGTTCAGCCGAGCAGTACTTC. This gives the protein CASSGSSAEQYF.

J is TRBJ1-2 and V is TRBV7-2; D perhaps matches TRBD1 (6 bases). Germline V gene data show CDR1 as SGHTA and CDR2 as FQGNSA. CDR3 length: 16 residues. Trimming pared 0 bases from V and 1 base from J, leaving 12 bases between. The CDR3 DNA sequence: TGTGCCAGCAGCTTAGCGGTGGGGGCGCTTAACTATGGCTACACCTTC. Protein sequence: CASSLAVGALNYGYTF.

This clonotype was observed a handful of times. The chain couples TRBV12-3 or TRBV12-4 to TRBJ1-5, with a possible D match to TRBD1 (6 bases). V shed 8 bases and J shed 1 base, with 15 bases lying between them. CDR3 length: 15 amino acids. CDR3 bases: TGTGCCAGCTGTGAAACAGGGAAAAGCAATCAGCCCCAGCATTTT. It is translated as CASCETGKSNQPQHF.

A few counts support this clonotype. The chain recombines TRBV5-1 with TRBJ2-1; 8 bases fit TRBD2. The germline V gene encodes CDR1 SGHRS and CDR2 YFSETQ. V lost 4 bases and J lost 4; bases outside the gene matches: 4. This CDR3 region has 14 residues. As DNA, the CDR3 is TGCGCCAGCAGCAACCGACTAGCGTACAATGAGCAGTTCTTC. It specifies CASSNRLAYNEQFF.

The rearrangement links TRBV30 to TRBJ1-2; 8 positions match TRBD1. Trimming removed 4 bases from V and 0 bases from J; junction bases left unmatched: 7. CDR1 is GTSNPN and CDR2 is SVGIG in the germline V gene (reference sequence). The CDR3 spans 15 residues. The CDR3 reads CAWKGGQGANYGYTF. The CDR3 DNA sequence: TGTGCCTGGAAGGGCGGACAGGGAGCTAACTATGGCTACACCTTC. Complete variable domain (other parts from reference TRBV30 and TRBJ1-2): SQTIHQWPATLVQPVGSPLSLECTVEGTSNPNLYWYRQAAGRGLQLLFYSVGIGQISSEVPQNLSASRPQDRQFILSSKKLLLSDSGFYLCAWKGGQGANYGYTFGSGTRLTVV.

This clonotype appeared many times. This chain uses TRBV11-1 with TRBJ2-3; 11 positions agree with TRBD2. The CDR3 extends over 17 amino acids. J lost 0 bases, V lost 4 bases, and 6 bases had no gene match. Germline V gene lookup returns CDR1 SGHAT and CDR2 FQDESV (reference sequence). This chain's CDR3 is CASSSGTSGASTDTQYF. In DNA form, the CDR3 reads TGTGCCAGCAGCTCCGGGACTAGCGGAGCCAGCACAGATACGCAGTATTTT.

This chain connects TRBV2 to TRBJ1-5, with 7 bases that match TRBD1. CDR1 and CDR2 (germline): SNHLY, FYNNEI. V gave up 0 bases and J gave up 3 bases; unmatched junction bases: 2. The CDR3 has 15 amino acids. CDR3: CASSEAGQFNQPQHF. The CDR3 coding sequence is TGTGCCAGCAGTGAAGCGGGACAGTTCAATCAGCCCCAGCATTTT.

This clonotype is a singleton in its sample. The rearrangement links TRBV5-5 to TRBJ1-4; D is unclear. The CDR3 is 14 amino acids. Germline values: CDR1 SGHKS, CDR2 YYEKEE (reference sequence). V lost 4 bases and J lost 7, with 14 bases in between. The DNA of the CDR3 is TGTGCCAGCAGCCCCCCACAAGGAACTGAAAAACTGTTTTTT. Protein sequence: CASSPPQGTEKLFF.

This sequence joins TRBV29-1 and TRBJ2-5; D unresolved. The length of the CDR3 is 13 residues. V dropped 4 bases and J dropped 11 bases, with 20 bases sitting between them. Looked up from germline, CDR1 is SQVTM and CDR2 is ANQGSEA. Here the CDR3 reads CSVVRNPHNEQYF. In DNA, the CDR3 is TGCAGCGTTGTAAGGAACCCCCACAATGAGCAGTACTTC.